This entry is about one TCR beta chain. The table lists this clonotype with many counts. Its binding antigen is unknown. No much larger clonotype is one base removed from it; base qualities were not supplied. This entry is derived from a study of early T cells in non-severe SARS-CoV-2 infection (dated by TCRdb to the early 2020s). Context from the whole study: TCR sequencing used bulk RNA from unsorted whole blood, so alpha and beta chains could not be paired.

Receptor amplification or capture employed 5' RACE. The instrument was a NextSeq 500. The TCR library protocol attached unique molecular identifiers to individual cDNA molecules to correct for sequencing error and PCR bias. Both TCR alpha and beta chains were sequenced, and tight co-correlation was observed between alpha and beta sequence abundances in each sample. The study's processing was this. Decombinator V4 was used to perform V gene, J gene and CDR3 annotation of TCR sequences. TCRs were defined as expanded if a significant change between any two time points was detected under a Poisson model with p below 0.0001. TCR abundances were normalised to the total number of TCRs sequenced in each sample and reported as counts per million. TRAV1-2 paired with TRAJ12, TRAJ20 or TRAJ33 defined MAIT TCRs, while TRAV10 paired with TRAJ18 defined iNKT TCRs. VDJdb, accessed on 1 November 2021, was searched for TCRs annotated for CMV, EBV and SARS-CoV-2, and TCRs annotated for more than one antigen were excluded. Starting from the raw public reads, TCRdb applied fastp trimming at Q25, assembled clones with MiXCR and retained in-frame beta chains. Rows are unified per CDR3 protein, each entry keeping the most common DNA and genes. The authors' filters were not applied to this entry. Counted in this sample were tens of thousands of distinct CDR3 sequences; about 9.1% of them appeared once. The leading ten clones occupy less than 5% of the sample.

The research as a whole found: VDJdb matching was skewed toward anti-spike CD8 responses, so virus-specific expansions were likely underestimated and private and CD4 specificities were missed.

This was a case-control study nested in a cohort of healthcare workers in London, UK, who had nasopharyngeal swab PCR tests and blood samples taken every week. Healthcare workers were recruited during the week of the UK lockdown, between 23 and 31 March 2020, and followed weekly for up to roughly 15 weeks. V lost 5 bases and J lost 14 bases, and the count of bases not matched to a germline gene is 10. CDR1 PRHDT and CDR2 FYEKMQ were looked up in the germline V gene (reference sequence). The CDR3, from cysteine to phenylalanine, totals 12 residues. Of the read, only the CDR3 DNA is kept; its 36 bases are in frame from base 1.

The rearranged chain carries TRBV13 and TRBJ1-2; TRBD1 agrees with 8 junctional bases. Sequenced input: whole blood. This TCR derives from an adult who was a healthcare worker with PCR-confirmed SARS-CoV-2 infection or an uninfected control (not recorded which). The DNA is TGTGCCAGCAGCCGCGGGACAGGAATTGATACCTTC. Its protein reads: CASSRGTGIDTF.